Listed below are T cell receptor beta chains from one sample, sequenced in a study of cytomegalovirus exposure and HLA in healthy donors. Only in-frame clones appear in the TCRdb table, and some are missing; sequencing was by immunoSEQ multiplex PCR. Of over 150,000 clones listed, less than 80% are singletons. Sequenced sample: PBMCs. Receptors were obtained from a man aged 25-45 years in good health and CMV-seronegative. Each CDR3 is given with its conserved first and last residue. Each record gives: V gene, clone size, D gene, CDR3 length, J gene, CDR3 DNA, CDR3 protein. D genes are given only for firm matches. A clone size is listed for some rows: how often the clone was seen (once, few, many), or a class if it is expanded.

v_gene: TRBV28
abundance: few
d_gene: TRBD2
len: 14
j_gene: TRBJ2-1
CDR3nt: TGTGCCAGCAGTTTAAATCTAGCGGGGTCTGAGCAGTTCTTC
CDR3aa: CASSLNLAGSEQFF

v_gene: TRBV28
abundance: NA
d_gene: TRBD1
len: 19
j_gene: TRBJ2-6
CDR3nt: TGTGCCAGCAGTTCAACACCGGGACAGAGGAGCTCTGGGGCCAACGTCCTGACTTTC
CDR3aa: CASSSTPGQRSSGANVLTF

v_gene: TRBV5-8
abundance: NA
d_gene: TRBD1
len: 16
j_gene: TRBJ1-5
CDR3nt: TGTGCCAGCAGCCGAGGGGGCTTGGCCTCCAATCAGCCCCAGCATTTT
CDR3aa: CASSRGGLASNQPQHF

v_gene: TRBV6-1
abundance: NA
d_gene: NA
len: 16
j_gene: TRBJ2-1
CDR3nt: TGTGCCAGCAGCGAACCCCGGGGGTTCTCCTACAATGAGCAGTTCTTC
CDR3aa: CASSEPRGFSYNEQFF

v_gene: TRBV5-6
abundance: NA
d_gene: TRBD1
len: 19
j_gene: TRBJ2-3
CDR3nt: TGTGCCAGCAGCTCTGTCGGGACAGGGGCCCCTTTTAGCACAGATACGCAGTATTTT
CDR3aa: CASSSVGTGAPFSTDTQYF

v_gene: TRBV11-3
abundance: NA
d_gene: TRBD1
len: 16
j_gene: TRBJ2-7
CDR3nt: TGTGCCAGCAGCGCCCAACCGGGACAGGGGCCCTACGAGCAGTACTTC
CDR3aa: CASSAQPGQGPYEQYF

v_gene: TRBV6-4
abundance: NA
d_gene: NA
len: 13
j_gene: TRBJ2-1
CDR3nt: TGTGCCAGCAGTGTCCAGGACAGTTATGAGCAGTTCTTC
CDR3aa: CASSVQDSYEQFF

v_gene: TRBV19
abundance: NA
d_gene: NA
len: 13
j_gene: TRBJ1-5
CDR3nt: TGTGCCAGCCGACAGGTCGATAATCAGCCCCAGCATTTT
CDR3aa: CASRQVDNQPQHF

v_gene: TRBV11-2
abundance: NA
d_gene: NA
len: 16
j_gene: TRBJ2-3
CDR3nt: TGTGCCAGCAGCTTCTCTAGCAGCTCTAGCACAGATACGCAGTATTTT
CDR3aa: CASSFSSSSSTDTQYF

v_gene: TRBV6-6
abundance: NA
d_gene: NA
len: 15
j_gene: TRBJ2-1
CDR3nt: TGTGCCAGCAGTTACCGGGCAGGGGAGTACAATGAGCAGTTCTTC
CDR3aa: CASSYRAGEYNEQFF

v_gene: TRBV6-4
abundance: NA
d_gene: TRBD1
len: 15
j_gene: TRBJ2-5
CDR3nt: TGTGCCAGCAGCGCGGGACAGGGGGAGCAGGAGACCCAGTACTTC
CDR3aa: CASSAGQGEQETQYF

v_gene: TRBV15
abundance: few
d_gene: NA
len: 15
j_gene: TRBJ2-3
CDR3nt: TGTGCCACCAGCGCCCGGGGTGGTAACACAGATACGCAGTATTTT
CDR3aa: CATSARGGNTDTQYF